This TCR beta chain was obtained from a study of T cells after yellow fever vaccination. Study observations and caveats: It was a small share of clonotypes that appeared in both CD4 and CD8 compartments. Post-booster reappearance was seen for most primary-vaccination clones (about 96% CD4, roughly 86% CD8).

A universal primer site and UMIs were added as TCR cDNA was made by 5'RACE template switching. TCRdb analysed the 5' RACE reads with MiXCR anew, one entry per CDR3 protein. Altogether approximately 550,000 distinct CDR3 sequences are present, 15% to 20% being singletons, with the ten largest covering approximately 14%. The CDR3 consists of 16 residues. The germline gives CDR1 MDHEN, CDR2 SYDVKM. With V trimmed by 3 bases and J by 2 bases, 6 bases remained unmatched. This clonotype has just a few counts. Its target is not known. The origin of this receptor is a man aged 25-45 years who received the YFV17D yellow fever vaccine. The specimen comprised PBMCs, sampled 15 days after the yellow fever booster vaccination. This chain joins TRBV28 and TRBJ2-3; TRBD2 matches 9 bases. The CDR3 sequence: CASSLNSGGSTDTQYF. CDR3 DNA sequence: TGTGCCAGCAGTTTGAATAGCGGGGGTTCCACAGATACGCAGTATTTT.